This entry concerns a single T cell receptor (beta chain). Its antigen remains unidentified. The protocol was immunoSEQ multiplex PCR, while the TCRdb copy is restricted to in-frame clones and leaves out a portion. This sample carries some 400,000 clones, approximately 90% of them seen once, and the ten largest clones take about 1.9%. This entry is derived from a study of Ad26.COV2.S vaccination and SARS-CoV-2 variants. Study results and caveats: Placebo recipients and vaccine recipients were similar in non-spike TCR breadth.

Treatment indicated: roughly 20 received Ad26.COV2.S at low or high dose, single or two shots; roughly five received placebo; per-sample allocation not given. Collection of samples fell on day 63 after the first vaccine or placebo injection. An Ad26 vector expressing Wuhan-strain SARS-CoV-2 spike served as the vaccine. The V end was cut by 6 bases, the J end by 7 bases, with 13 bases between. The germline V gene has CDR1 MNHNY and CDR2 SVGAGI (reference sequence). This CDR3 is 13 amino acids long. This chain joins TRBV6-6 and TRBJ2-1; the D gene could be TRBD1 or TRBD2 (6 bases each). Sample: peripheral blood, taken in a trial of Ad26.COV2.S vaccine versus placebo. The TCR comes from a person aged 18 to 65 who received the Ad26.COV2.S COVID-19 vaccine or a placebo. Here the CDR3 reads CASSPRGGNEQFF. The CDR3 region has the DNA TGTGCCAGCAGCCCCCGAGGGGGGAATGAGCAGTTCTTC.